One and the same sample provided the 31 T cell receptor beta chains below, sequenced in a study of blood T cell repertoires in COVID-19. The protocol was immunoSEQ multiplex PCR, while the TCRdb copy is restricted to in-frame clones and leaves out a portion. The table shows roughly 100,000 clones, with about 90% occurring only once. Sequences were obtained from peripheral blood. The receptors were sampled from a man aged 50 to 59 with active COVID-19.

V gene TRBV20-1 combines with J gene TRBJ2-5; tentatively, D is TRBD2 (7 bases). Trimming cost V 3 bases and J 5 bases, with 19 bases left between them. The germline CDR1 and CDR2 sequences are DFQATT and SNEGSKA (reference sequence). The CDR3 consists of 15 residues. CDR3 sequence (DNA): TGCAGTGCTAGTCCCCAGGGGCGGGGGTTGGAGACCCAGTACTTC. It codes for CSASPQGRGLETQYF.

This rearrangement joins TRBV14 to TRBJ1-2; a possible D gene is TRBD1 (5 bases). The V end lost 1 base, the J end lost 10 bases, and 22 bases lay between the germline ends. Germline-derived CDR1 and CDR2 are SGHDN and FVKESK. The CDR3 has 16 residues. This CDR3 is CASSQVGPQGGRVYTF. In DNA form, the CDR3 reads TGTGCCAGCAGCCAAGTTGGTCCCCAGGGAGGAAGGGTCTACACCTTC.

With regard to this clone: Other DNA sequences in this specimen translate into the identical CDR3. The rearrangement uses TRBV2 and TRBJ1-1; D possibly corresponds to TRBD1 (6 bases). CDR3 length: 14 amino acids. The V gene lost 5 bases and the J gene lost 2 bases, with 12 bases spanning the gap. Germline lookup yields CDR1 SNHLY and CDR2 FYNNEI. The CDR3 region is CASSPDRVNTEAFF. CDR3 coding DNA: TGTGCCAGCAGTCCGGACAGAGTTAACACTGAAGCTTTCTTT.

This clone came up once. V is TRBV4-2 and J is TRBJ2-1, with 9 bases fitting TRBD2. Per germline, CDR1 LGHNA and CDR2 YNFKEQ. J was trimmed by 7 bases and V by 4 bases; bases with no gene match: 5. The CDR3 length is 14 residues. The CDR3 loop is CASSRRGGGNEQFF. Here the CDR3 DNA reads TGTGCCAGCAGCCGGCGGGGGGGAGGGAATGAGCAGTTCTTC.

The chain has TRBV5-1 and TRBJ2-2; possibly TRBD2 for D (5 bases). There are 15 residues in the CDR3. CDR1 SGHRS and CDR2 YFSETQ come from the germline V gene. Trimming cost V 3 bases and J 8 bases, with 17 bases left between them. CDR3: CASSSRATRGGELFF. As DNA, the CDR3 is TGCGCCAGCAGCTCACGGGCCACCCGGGGAGGGGAGCTGTTTTTT.

This clone has only a few counts. An end of the junction differs from the germline gene, which may be a read error. This chain links TRBV3-1 (or the pseudogene TRBV3-2) with TRBJ2-7; TRBD1 might be the D (6 bases). The CDR3 length is 12 residues. Per the germline V gene, CDR1 is LGHDT and CDR2 is YNNKEL (reference sequence). For the CDR3, the DNA is TGTGCCAGCAGCCTAAACCGGGACAAGTTATCCTTC. Translated: CASSLNRDKLSF.

V usage is TRBV6-5 and J usage is TRBJ2-4, with 7 bases identical to TRBD1. The CDR3 contains 14 residues. J gave up 3 bases and V 6 bases, and 5 bases lay outside the gene matches. Per germline, CDR1 MNHEY and CDR2 SVGAGI. CDR3 residues: CASRPTGLKNIQYF. The CDR3 nucleotides read TGTGCCAGCAGACCGACAGGGCTCAAAAACATTCAGTACTTC.

This clone was found a few times. The chain carries TRBV4-3 and TRBJ1-1; D possibly corresponds to TRBD1 (5 bases). V was pared by 0 bases and J by 1 base, with 6 bases between. The germline CDR1 and CDR2 sequences are LGHNA and YSLEER. The CDR3 length is 14 residues. In DNA form, the CDR3 reads TGCGCCAGCAGCCAAGACCAGGGGAACACTGAAGCTTTCTTT. Translation: CASSQDQGNTEAFF.

The table lists this clone with a count of one. V gene TRBV6-2 or TRBV6-3 combines with J gene TRBJ2-5; 12 bases line up with TRBD2. The CDR3 runs to 16 residues. The germline gives CDR1 MNHEY, CDR2 SVGEGT. Trimming cost V 6 bases and J 6 bases; bases outside gene matches: 11. The CDR3 loop reads CASSPPLAGGLKTQYF. CDR3 sequence (DNA): TGTGCCAGCAGCCCTCCCCTAGCGGGGGGGCTGAAGACCCAGTACTTC.

This chain connects TRBV7-2 to TRBJ1-3; 8 bases are shared with TRBD1. CDR1 and CDR2 from the germline V gene are SGHTA and FQGNSA. V dropped 8 bases and J dropped 0; count of bases not matched to a gene: 3. This CDR3 is built from 14 residues. The CDR3: CASGDRGSGNTIYF. Here the CDR3 DNA reads TGTGCCAGCGGAGACAGGGGCTCTGGAAACACCATATATTTT.

This rearrangement joins TRBV6-2 or TRBV6-3 to TRBJ1-4, with D unclear. The germline V gene encodes CDR1 MNHEY and CDR2 SVGEGT. The CDR3 covers 14 residues. V shed 5 bases and J shed 7 bases, with 14 bases lying between them. This chain's CDR3 is CASSLAQRSEKLFF. The DNA for the CDR3 is TGTGCCAGCAGTCTCGCCCAACGGAGTGAAAAACTGTTTTTT.

The CDR3 DNA reads TGTGCCAGTAGTATCGGGCCAGGGGTATACGAGCAGTACTTC. Amino acids: CASSIGPGVYEQYF. This chain connects TRBV19 to TRBJ2-7, with D perhaps matching TRBD1 (6 bases). The CDR3 covers 14 residues. Germline V gene sequence: CDR1 LNHDA, CDR2 SQIVND (reference sequence). Trimming took 3 bases from V and 4 from J, leaving 13 bases between them. The whole variable domain, filled in from reference TRBV19 and TRBJ2-7, reads DGGITQSPKYLFRKEGQNVTLSCEQNLNHDAMYWYRQDPGQGLRLIYYSQIVNDFQKGDIAEGYSVSREKKESFPLTVTSAQKNPTAFYLCASSIGPGVYEQYFGPGTRLTVT.

V and J are TRBV6-5 and TRBJ1-3; D might be TRBD1 (6 bases). Germline V CDR1 and CDR2: MNHEY, SVGAGI. The CDR3 covers 15 residues. V shed 5 bases and J shed 1 base, with 12 bases lying between them. The CDR3 reads CASSTDRSSGNTIYF. In DNA form, the CDR3 reads TGTGCCAGCAGTACTGACAGGAGTTCTGGAAACACCATATATTTT.

V is TRBV6-5 and J is TRBJ2-3, with D tentatively TRBD2 (6 bases). Trimming removed 11 bases from V and 9 bases from J, with 18 bases in between. The CDR3 runs 12 residues. Germline assignment: CDR1 MNHEY and CDR2 SVGAGI. In DNA, the CDR3 is TGTGCCGTCCACGGAGGGCCTGGAACGCAGTATTTT. It encodes CAVHGGPGTQYF.

The V call is TRBV24-1, the J call TRBJ2-3, with D possibly being TRBD1 (5 bases). The V and J ends lost 7 bases and 4 bases respectively, with 8 bases between them. CDR3 length equals 12 residues. In germline, CDR1 is KGHDR, CDR2 SFDVKD. CDR3 bases: TGTGCCACCAGAGACAGAGCAGATACGCAGTATTTT. Translated, it gives CATRDRADTQYF.

V gene TRBV5-1 combines with J gene TRBJ2-2; a possible D gene is TRBD2 (6 bases). Germline V gives CDR1 SGHRS, CDR2 YFSETQ. The V gene lost 2 bases and the J gene lost 6 bases, with 8 bases spanning the gap. The CDR3 loop spans 13 amino acids. DNA for the CDR3: TGCGCCAGCAGCTTCAGGGAGGCCGGGGAGCTGTTTTTT. It specifies CASSFREAGELFF.

This clone showed up just a few times. The V and J genes are TRBV5-6 and TRBJ2-7; 10 bases are a match to TRBD2. Germline lookup yields CDR1 SGHDT and CDR2 YYEEEE. There are 15 residues in the CDR3. With 1 base clipped from V and 3 bases from J, the junction kept 4 bases outside the gene matches. The CDR3 is CASSLSGGAHYEQYF. The CDR3 coding sequence is TGTGCCAGCAGCTTGAGCGGGGGGGCCCACTACGAGCAGTACTTC.

J is TRBJ1-1 and V is TRBV4-1; the match to TRBD1 covers 11 bases. Trimming removed 1 base from V and 5 bases from J; junction bases left unmatched: 15. This CDR3 has 19 residues. Germline V gene lookup returns CDR1 MGHRA and CDR2 YSYEKL. CDR3 protein: CASSQAIGGKGQGATEAFF. The CDR3 DNA is TGCGCCAGCAGCCAAGCCATAGGAGGAAAAGGACAGGGGGCGACTGAAGCTTTCTTT.

The chain recombines TRBV2 with TRBJ2-1; the match to TRBD2 covers 14 bases. Unmatched junction bases numbered 5, after V lost 7 bases and J lost 0 bases. Germline loops: CDR1 SNHLY, CDR2 FYNNEI. The CDR3 contains 17 residues. The CDR3 is CASKTSGGVTSYNEQFF. CDR3 in DNA: TGTGCCAGCAAGACTAGCGGGGGGGTGACCTCCTACAATGAGCAGTTCTTC.

The chain employs TRBV11-2 and TRBJ2-7, with D possibly matching TRBD2 (5 bases). The V gene's germline CDR1 is SGHAT and CDR2 FQNNGV. The CDR3 runs to 14 residues. V dropped 4 bases and J dropped 7 bases, with 17 bases sitting between them. CDR3 nucleotide sequence: TGTGCCAGCAGCTCGCTTAGCCGGGATAGTGAGCAGTACTTC. Encoded protein: CASSSLSRDSEQYF. Full variable domain (remainder filled in from reference TRBV11-2 and TRBJ2-7): EAGVAQSPRYKIIEKRQSVAFWCNPISGHATLYWYQQILGQGPKLLIQFQNNGVVDDSQLPKDRFSAERLKGVDSTLKIQPAKLEDSAVYLCASSSLSRDSEQYFGPGTRLTVT.

This sequence joins TRBV3-1 (or the pseudogene TRBV3-2) and TRBJ2-7, with TRBD2 matching 7 bases. J gave up 6 bases and V 4 bases, and 12 bases lay outside the gene matches. This CDR3 spans 15 amino acids. CDR1 and CDR2 from the germline V gene are LGHDT and YNNKEL (reference sequence). In DNA form, the CDR3 reads TGTGCCAGCAGCCGGGCACTTCTATCGGGGGGCGAGCAGTACTTC. Residues: CASSRALLSGGEQYF.

For the CDR3, the DNA is TGTGCCAGCTCTACTGGGCCCGCGAACACCGGGGAGCTGTTTTTT. It encodes CASSTGPANTGELFF. The gene calls are TRBV18 and TRBJ2-2; D is unresolved. Germline assignment: CDR1 KGHSH and CDR2 LQKENI. The CDR3 contains 15 residues. Trimming removed 6 bases from V and 0 bases from J, with 11 bases in between.

The J gene is TRBJ2-7, the V gene TRBV27, with no clear D. This CDR3 region has 12 residues. CDR1 is MNHEY, CDR2 SMNVEV, per germline (reference sequence). V was shortened by 4 bases and J by 4 bases, with 8 bases between the two germline ends. The CDR3 spells CASSSARYEQYF. The CDR3 nucleotides are TGTGCCAGCAGTTCTGCACGGTACGAGCAGTACTTC.

This chain uses TRBV14 with TRBJ1-1; D might be TRBD1 (5 bases). Trimming pared 3 bases from V and 9 bases from J, leaving 20 bases between. Per germline, CDR1 SGHDN and CDR2 FVKESK. The CDR3 length is 15 residues. The CDR3 protein is CASSQTIEEGIKAFF. The DNA of the CDR3 is TGTGCCAGCAGCCAGACAATCGAGGAGGGGATTAAAGCTTTCTTT. Together with reference TRBV14 and TRBJ1-1, the CDR3 gives the full variable domain: EAGVTQFPSHSVIEKGQTVTLRCDPISGHDNLYWYRRVMGKEIKFLLHFVKESKQDESGMPNNRFLAERTGGTYSTLKVQPAELEDSGVYFCASSQTIEEGIKAFFGQGTRLTVV.

This rearrangement joins TRBV19 to TRBJ1-5, with D possibly being TRBD1 (6 bases). Germline V gene data show CDR1 as LNHDA and CDR2 as SQIVND (reference sequence). The V and J ends lost 6 bases and 1 base respectively, with 10 bases between them. This CDR3 comprises 14 residues. The CDR3 DNA reads TGTGCCAGTAGCGTCAGGGGAAGCAATCAGCCCCAGCATTTT. It is translated as CASSVRGSNQPQHF.

This chain connects TRBV18 to TRBJ1-2, with 8 bases fitting TRBD1. The J segment lost 4 bases and the V segment lost 3 bases, leaving 1 base of the junction unmatched. The CDR3 runs to 13 residues. CDR1 and CDR2 (germline): KGHSH, LQKENI. The CDR3 reads CASSPDRVYGYTF. The CDR3 bases are TGTGCCAGCTCACCGGACAGGGTCTATGGCTACACCTTC. Based on the CDR3 plus reference TRBV18 and TRBJ1-2, the full variable domain is NAGVMQNPRHLVRRRGQEARLRCSPMKGHSHVYWYRQLPEEGLKFMVYLQKENIIDESGMPKERFSAEFPKEGPSILRIQQVVRGDSAAYFCASSPDRVYGYTFGSGTRLTVV.

Worth noting for this clone: This CDR3 is also generated by other DNA sequences in the sample. This chain uses TRBV6-2 or TRBV6-3 with TRBJ1-2; 10 bases match TRBD1. Looked up from germline, CDR1 is MNHEY and CDR2 is SVGEGT. The CDR3 is 14 residues long. The V segment lost 2 bases and the J segment 8 bases; nucleotides outside the gene matches: 5. The CDR3 spells CASSYPTGGNGYTF. The CDR3 bases are TGTGCCAGCAGTTACCCGACAGGGGGCAACGGCTACACCTTC.

The gene calls are TRBV9 and TRBJ1-2; D gene ambiguous. The CDR3 loop spans 10 amino acids. CDR1 is SGDLS and CDR2 is YYNGEE in the germline V gene. V was shortened by 2 bases and J by 7 bases, with 3 bases between the two germline ends. In DNA, the CDR3 is TGTGCCAGCAGCGTGAGTGGCTACACCTTC. Protein: CASSVSGYTF.

The chain combines TRBV2 with TRBJ2-5; 8 bases are shared with TRBD2. This CDR3 comprises 15 residues. V shed 5 bases, J shed 2 bases, and the junction held 7 bases outside the gene matches. CDR1 is SNHLY, CDR2 FYNNEI, per germline. CDR3 nucleotides: TGTGCCAGCAGTCCAAGTAGCGGGGAGCAAGAGACCCAGTACTTC. Translated, it gives CASSPSSGEQETQYF. The whole variable domain, filled in from reference TRBV2 and TRBJ2-5, reads EPEVTQTPSHQVTQMGQEVILRCVPISNHLYFYWYRQILGQKVEFLVSFYNNEISEKSEIFDDQFSVERPDGSNFTLKIRSTKLEDSAMYFCASSPSSGEQETQYFGPGTRLLVL.

In DNA form, the CDR3 reads TGTGCCAGCAGCTTGGAGGGAGAAATAGCTAACTATGGCTACACCTTC. It codes for CASSLEGEIANYGYTF. The rearrangement joins TRBV5-6 to TRBJ1-2, with no clear D. This CDR3 is built from 16 residues. Germline V gene lookup returns CDR1 SGHDT and CDR2 YYEEEE. Trimming cost V 0 bases and J 0 bases, with 12 bases left between them.

This chain links TRBV5-1 with TRBJ2-2; D perhaps matches TRBD1 (5 bases). Germline lookup yields CDR1 SGHRS and CDR2 YFSETQ. Trimming shortened V by 8 bases and J by 0 bases, and 14 bases separated the two germline ends. The CDR3 sequence is 15 residues long. In nucleotides, the CDR3 is TGCGCCAGTTCCCGTGGGGCTTCGAACACCGGGGAGCTGTTTTTT. This encodes CASSRGASNTGELFF.